This T cell receptor beta chain was captured in a study of T cell repertoires in cytomegalovirus infection. On the study more broadly: From public TCR beta signatures came an indication of both CMV infection and matching HLA type.

This clonotype was picked up one time. Its specificity is not known. With 11 bases clipped from V and 7 bases from J, the junction kept 15 bases outside the gene matches. This CDR3 spans 15 amino acids. CDR1 ENHRY and CDR2 SYGVKD come from the germline V gene. TCRdb itself ran the reads through MiXCR, one entry per CDR3 protein. The table shows 700,000 to 950,000 distinct CDR3 sequences, with approximately 30% occurring only once. The sample was cultured CD8+ T cells from PBMCs, taken from culture after CMV antigen stimulation. The receptor was isolated from a human donor in good health (CMV status not recorded). Some clones in this sample may be carry-over from other donors' samples. The chain links TRBV10-3 to TRBJ2-1, with TRBD1 identical over 9 bases. CDR3 bases: TGTGCCTCCACAAGTTGGGACAGGGACGGGAATGAGCAGTTCTTC. Its protein is CASTSWDRDGNEQFF.